The following is a T cell receptor (beta chain) sequence with its context. This CDR3 contains 14 residues. Germline CDR1 reads SGHRS; CDR2 reads YFSETQ. This specimen comes from a study of control samples from healthy donors and cancer patients. Clones were read by immunoSEQ multiplex PCR, and TCRdb kept only the in-frame ones, dropping some. Counted here are around 77,000 clones, 92% occurring once; the ten biggest clones make up 5% to 6%. This chain joins TRBV5-1 and TRBJ2-3; 13 nucleotides match TRBD2. The sequence derives from a woman in her sixties in good health. Sequenced sample: blood. CDR3: CATTSGRSTDTQYF. CDR3 DNA sequence: TGCGCTACGACTAGCGGGAGGAGCACAGATACGCAGTATTTT.